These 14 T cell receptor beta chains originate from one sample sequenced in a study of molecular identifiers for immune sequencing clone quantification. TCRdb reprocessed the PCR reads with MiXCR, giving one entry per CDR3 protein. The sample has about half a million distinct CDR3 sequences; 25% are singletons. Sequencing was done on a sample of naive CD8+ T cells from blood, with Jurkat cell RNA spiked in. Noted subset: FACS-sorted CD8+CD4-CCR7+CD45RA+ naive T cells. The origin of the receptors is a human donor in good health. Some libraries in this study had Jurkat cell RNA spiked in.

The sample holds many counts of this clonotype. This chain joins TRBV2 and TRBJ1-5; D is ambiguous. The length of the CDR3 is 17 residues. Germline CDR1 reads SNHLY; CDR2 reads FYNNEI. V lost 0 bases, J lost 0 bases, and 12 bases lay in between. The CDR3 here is CASSEALGPNSNQPQHF. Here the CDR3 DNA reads TGTGCCAGCAGTGAAGCGCTAGGTCCCAATAGCAATCAGCCCCAGCATTTT.

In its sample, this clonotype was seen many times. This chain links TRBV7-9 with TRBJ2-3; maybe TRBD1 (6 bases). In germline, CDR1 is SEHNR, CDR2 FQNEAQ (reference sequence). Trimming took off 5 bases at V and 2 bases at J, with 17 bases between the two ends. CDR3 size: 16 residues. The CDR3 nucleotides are TGTGCCAGCAGCCGGATATTGACAGGCGCCACAGATACGCAGTATTTT. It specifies CASSRILTGATDTQYF.

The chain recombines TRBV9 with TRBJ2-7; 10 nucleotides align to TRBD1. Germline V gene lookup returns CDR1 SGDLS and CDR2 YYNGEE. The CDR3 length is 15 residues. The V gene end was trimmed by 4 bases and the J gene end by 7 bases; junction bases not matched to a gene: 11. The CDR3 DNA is TGTGCCAGCAGCTCCGCGGGACAGGGGATTGGGGAGCAGTACTTC. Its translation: CASSSAGQGIGEQYF. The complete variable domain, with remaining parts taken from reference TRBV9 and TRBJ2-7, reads DSGVTQTPKHLITATGQRVTLRCSPRSGDLSVYWYQQSLDQGLQFLIQYYNGEERAKGNILERFSAQQFPDLHSELNLSSLELGDSALYFCASSSAGQGIGEQYFGPGTRLTVT.

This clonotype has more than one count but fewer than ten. CDR3 protein: CASSQHEDSPLHF. CDR3 DNA sequence: TGCGCCAGCAGCCAACACGAGGATTCACCCCTCCACTTT. The chain carries TRBV4-3 and TRBJ1-6; D remains ambiguous. Looked up from germline, CDR1 is LGHNA and CDR2 is YSLEER. V lost 2 bases and J 8 bases, leaving 7 bases between the germline ends. The CDR3 length is 13 residues.

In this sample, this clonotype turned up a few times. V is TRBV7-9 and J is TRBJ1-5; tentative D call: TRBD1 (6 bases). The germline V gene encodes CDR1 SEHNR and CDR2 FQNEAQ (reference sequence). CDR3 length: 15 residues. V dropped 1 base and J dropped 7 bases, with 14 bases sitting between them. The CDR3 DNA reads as TGTGCCAGCAGCTTAGTGGGGGGGGCAGGGCAGCCCCAGCATTTT. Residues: CASSLVGGAGQPQHF.

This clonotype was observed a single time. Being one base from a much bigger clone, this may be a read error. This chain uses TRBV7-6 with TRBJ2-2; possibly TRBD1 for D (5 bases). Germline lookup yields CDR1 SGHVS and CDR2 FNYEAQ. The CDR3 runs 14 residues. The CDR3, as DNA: TGTGCCTGCAGCCGGTCCGACAGCACCGGGGAGCTGTTTTTT. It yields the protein CACSRSDSTGELFF.

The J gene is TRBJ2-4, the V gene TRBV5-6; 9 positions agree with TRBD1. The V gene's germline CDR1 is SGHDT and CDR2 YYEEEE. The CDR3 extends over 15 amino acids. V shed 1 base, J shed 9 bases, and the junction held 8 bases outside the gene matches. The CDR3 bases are TGTGCCAGCAGCTTGTGGGGGACAGGGATTTCCATTCAGTACTTC. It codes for CASSLWGTGISIQYF.

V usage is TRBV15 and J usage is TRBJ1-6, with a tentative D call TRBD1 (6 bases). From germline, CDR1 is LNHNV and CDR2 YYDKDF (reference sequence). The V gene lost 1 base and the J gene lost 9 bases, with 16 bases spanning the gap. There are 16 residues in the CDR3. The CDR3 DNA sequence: TGTGCCACCAGCAGAGGACCCAGGGGCATCGGTTCACCCCTCCACTTT. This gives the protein CATSRGPRGIGSPLHF.

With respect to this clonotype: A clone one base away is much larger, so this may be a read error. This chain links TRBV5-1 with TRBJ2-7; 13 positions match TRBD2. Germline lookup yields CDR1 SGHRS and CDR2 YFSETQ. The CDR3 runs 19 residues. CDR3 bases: TGCGCCAGCAGCTTGGTCCCATATTCCGGGACTAGCGGGGCCTACGGGCAGTACTTC. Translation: CASSLVPYSGTSGAYGQYF.

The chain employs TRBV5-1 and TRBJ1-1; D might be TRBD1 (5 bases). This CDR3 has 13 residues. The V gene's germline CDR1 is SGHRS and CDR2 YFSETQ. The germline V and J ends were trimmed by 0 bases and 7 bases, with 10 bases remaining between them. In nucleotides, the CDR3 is TGCGCCAGCAGCTTGGAGAACAGGCTTGAAGCTTTCTTT. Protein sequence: CASSLENRLEAFF.

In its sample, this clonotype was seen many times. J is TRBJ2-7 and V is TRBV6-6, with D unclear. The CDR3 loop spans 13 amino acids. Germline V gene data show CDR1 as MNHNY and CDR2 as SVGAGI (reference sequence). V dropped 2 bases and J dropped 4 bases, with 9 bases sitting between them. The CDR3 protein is CASSYVRFYEQYF. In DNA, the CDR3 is TGTGCCAGCAGTTACGTTCGGTTTTACGAGCAGTACTTC.

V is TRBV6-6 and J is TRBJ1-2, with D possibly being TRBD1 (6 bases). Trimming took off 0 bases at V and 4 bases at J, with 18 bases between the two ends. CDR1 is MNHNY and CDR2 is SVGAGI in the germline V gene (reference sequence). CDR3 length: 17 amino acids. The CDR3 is CASSYSGQDGGGYGYTF. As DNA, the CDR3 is TGTGCCAGCAGTTACTCGGGGCAGGACGGAGGGGGCTATGGCTACACCTTC.

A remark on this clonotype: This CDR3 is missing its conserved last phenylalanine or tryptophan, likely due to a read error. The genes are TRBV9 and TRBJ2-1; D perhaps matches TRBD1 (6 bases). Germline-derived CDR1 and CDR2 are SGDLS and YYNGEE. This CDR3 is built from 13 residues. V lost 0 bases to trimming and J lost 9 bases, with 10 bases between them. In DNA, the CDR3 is TGTGCCAGCAGCGTAGAACAGGGTCCTGAGCAGTTCTCC. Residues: CASSVEQGPEQFS.

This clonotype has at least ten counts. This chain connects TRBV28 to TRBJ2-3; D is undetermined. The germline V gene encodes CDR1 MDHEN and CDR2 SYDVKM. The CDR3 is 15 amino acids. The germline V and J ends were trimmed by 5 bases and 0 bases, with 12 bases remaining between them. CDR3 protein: CASSPGVRSTDTQYF. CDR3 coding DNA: TGTGCCAGCAGTCCAGGCGTTCGGAGCACAGATACGCAGTATTTT. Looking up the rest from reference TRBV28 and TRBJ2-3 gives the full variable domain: DVKVTQSSRYLVKRTGEKVFLECVQDMDHENMFWYRQDPGLGLRLIYFSYDVKMKEKGDIPEGYSVSREKKERFSLILESASTNQTSMYLCASSPGVRSTDTQYFGPGTRLTVL.